The subject of this entry is one TCR beta chain. The target antigen is unknown. RNA was extracted and reverse transcribed into cDNA as the sequencing template. Profiled with immunoSEQ multiplex PCR; TCRdb holds only in-frame clones, not every one. The table lists about 150,000 clones, 50% to 65% of them singletons. PBMC-derived CD4+ and CD8+ T cells were sorted. The sample is drawn from a study of CD8+ T cells in alopecia areata. From germline, CDR1 is SNHLY and CDR2 FYNNEI. V was clipped by 6 bases and J by 8 bases, with 13 bases between them. The CDR3 covers 12 residues. The study, taken as a whole, reports: Possibly as an HLA-related effect, TCR sharing across patients appeared less clear than in mice. Lesional scalp displayed greater clonality than normal scalp, most notably in alopecia totalis/universalis.

The rearrangement joins TRBV2 to TRBJ1-1; D not certain. The sequencing used CD8+ T cells sorted from blood, collected at week 0. The clonotype originates from a human donor with alopecia areata. For the CDR3, the DNA is TGTGCCAGCAGGGGTGATGGCTGGGAAGCTTTCTTT. As protein: CASRGDGWEAFF.